This T cell receptor beta chain was recorded in a study of T cells after yellow fever vaccination. On the study more broadly: SMART-Seq v4 Ultra Low Input prepared libraries from low-cell fractions.

Making TCR cDNA involved 5'RACE template switching, which added UMIs and a universal primer site. TCRdb re-called the 5' RACE reads with MiXCR, one entry per CDR3 protein. The sample has 100,000 to 150,000 distinct CDR3 sequences; 13% to 15% are singletons. V gave up 3 bases and J gave up 4 bases, with 10 bases separating them. The CDR3 is made up of 14 amino acids. This rearrangement joins TRBV12-3 or TRBV12-4 to TRBJ2-1; tentative D call: TRBD1 (5 bases). This TCR was recovered from a man between 18 and 35 years old who received the YFV17D yellow fever vaccine. Specimen: CD8+ T cells sorted from PBMCs, collected 5 days after the yellow fever booster vaccination. The CDR3 spells CASSLRQTYNEQFF. CDR3 bases: TGTGCCAGCAGTTTGCGACAGACTTACAATGAGCAGTTCTTC.